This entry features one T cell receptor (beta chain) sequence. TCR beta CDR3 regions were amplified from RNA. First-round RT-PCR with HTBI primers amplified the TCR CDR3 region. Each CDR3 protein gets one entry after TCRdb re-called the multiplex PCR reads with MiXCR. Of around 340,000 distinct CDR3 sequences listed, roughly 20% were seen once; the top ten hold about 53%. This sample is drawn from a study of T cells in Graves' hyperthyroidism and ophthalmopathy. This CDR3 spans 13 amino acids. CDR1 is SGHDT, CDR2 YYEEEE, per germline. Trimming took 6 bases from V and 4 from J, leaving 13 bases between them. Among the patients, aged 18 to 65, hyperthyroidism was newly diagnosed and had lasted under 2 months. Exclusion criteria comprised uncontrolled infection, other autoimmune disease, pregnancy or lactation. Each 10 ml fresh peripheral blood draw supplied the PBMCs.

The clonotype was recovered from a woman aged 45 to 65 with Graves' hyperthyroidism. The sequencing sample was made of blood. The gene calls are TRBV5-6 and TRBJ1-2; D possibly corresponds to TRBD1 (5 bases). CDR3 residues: CASTLRGLYGYTF. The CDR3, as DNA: TGTGCCAGCACCCTGAGGGGCCTCTATGGCTACACCTTC.